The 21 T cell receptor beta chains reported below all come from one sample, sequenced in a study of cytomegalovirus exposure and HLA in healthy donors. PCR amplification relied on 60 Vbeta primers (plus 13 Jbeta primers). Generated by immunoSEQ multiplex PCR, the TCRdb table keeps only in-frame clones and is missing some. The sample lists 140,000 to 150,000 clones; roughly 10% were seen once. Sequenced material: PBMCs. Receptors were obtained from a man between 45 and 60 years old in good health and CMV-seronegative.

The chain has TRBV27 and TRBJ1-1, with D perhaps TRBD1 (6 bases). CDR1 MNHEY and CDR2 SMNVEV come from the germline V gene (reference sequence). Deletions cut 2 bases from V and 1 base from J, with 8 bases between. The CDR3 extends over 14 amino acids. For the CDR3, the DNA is TGTGCCAGCAGTTTACCAGGGGAGAACACTGAAGCTTTCTTT. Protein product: CASSLPGENTEAFF.

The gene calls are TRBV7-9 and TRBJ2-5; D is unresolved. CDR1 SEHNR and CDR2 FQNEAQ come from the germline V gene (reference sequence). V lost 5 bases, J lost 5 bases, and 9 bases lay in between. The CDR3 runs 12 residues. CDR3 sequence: CASSPLSETQYF. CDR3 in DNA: TGTGCCAGCAGCCCCCTATCGGAGACCCAGTACTTC.

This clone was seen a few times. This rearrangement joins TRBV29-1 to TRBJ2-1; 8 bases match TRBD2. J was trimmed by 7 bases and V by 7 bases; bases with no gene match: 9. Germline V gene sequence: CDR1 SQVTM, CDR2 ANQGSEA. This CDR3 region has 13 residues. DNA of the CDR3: TGCAGCGCCGCTCTCACGGGAGGGAATGAGCAGTTCTTC. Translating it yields CSAALTGGNEQFF.

This CDR3 reads CAGGTQNKDGYTF. CDR3 nucleotide sequence: TGTGCCGGGGGGACGCAGAATAAAGATGGCTACACCTTC. The gene calls are TRBV2 and TRBJ1-2, with D possibly being TRBD1 (5 bases). Germline CDR1 is SNHLY and CDR2 is FYNNEI. Trimming took off 11 bases at V and 6 bases at J, with 19 bases between the two ends. The CDR3 sequence is 13 residues long.

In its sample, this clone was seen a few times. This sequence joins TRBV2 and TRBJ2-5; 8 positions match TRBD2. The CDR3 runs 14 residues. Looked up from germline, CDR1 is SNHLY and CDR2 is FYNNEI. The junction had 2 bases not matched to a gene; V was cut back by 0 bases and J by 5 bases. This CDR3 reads CASSEAPGGETQYF. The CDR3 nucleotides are TGTGCCAGCAGTGAAGCGCCGGGGGGGGAGACCCAGTACTTC.

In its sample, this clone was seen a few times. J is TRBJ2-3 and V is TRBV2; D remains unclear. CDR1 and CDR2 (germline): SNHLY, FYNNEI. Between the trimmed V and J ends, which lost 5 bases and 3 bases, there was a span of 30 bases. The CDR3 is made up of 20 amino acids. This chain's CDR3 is CASSFSSWVDAVVSTDTQYF. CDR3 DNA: TGTGCCAGCAGTTTTAGCAGCTGGGTCGACGCGGTCGTTTCAACAGATACGCAGTATTTT. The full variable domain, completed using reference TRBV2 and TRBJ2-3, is EPEVTQTPSHQVTQMGQEVILRCVPISNHLYFYWYRQILGQKVEFLVSFYNNEISEKSEIFDDQFSVERPDGSNFTLKIRSTKLEDSAMYFCASSFSSWVDAVVSTDTQYFGPGTRLTVL.

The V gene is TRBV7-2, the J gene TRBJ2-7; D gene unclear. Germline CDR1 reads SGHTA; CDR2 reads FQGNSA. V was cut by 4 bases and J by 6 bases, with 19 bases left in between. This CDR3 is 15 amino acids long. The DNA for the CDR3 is TGTGCCAGCAGCTCCTCAGTCCAGATCGTATCCGAGCAGTACTTC. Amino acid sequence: CASSSSVQIVSEQYF.

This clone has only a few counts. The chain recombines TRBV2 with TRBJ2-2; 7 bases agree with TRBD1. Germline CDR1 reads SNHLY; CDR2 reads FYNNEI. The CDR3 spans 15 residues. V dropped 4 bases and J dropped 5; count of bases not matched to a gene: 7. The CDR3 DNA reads TGTGCCAGCAGTGCGAACAGGGGACGAACCGGGGAGCTGTTTTTT. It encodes CASSANRGRTGELFF.

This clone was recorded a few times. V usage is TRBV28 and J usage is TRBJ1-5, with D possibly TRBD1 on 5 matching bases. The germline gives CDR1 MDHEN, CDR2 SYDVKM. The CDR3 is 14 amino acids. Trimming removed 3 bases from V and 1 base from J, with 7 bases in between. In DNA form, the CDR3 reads TGTGCCAGCAGTTTGGGGCAAAGCAATCAGCCCCAGCATTTT. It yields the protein CASSLGQSNQPQHF.

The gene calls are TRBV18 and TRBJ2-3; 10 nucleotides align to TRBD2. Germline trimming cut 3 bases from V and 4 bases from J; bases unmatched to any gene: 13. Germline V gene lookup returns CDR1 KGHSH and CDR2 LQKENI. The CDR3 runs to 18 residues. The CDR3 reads CASSPGLNASGRSDTQYF. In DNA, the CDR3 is TGTGCCAGCTCACCCGGGTTGAACGCTAGCGGGAGATCAGATACGCAGTATTTT.

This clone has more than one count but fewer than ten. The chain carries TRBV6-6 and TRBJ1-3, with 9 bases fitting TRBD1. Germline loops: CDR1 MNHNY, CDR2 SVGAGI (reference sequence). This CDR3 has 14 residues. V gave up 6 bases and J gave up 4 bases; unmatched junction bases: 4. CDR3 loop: CASSETGGGNTIYF. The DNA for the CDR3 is TGTGCCAGCAGCGAGACAGGGGGAGGAAACACCATATATTTT.

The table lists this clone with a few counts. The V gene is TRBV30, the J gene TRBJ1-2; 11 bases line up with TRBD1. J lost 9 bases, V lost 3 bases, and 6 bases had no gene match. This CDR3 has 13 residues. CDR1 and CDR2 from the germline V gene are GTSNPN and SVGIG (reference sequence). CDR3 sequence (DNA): TGTGCCTGGAGGACCGGGACAGGGGGTCGCTACACCTTC. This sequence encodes CAWRTGTGGRYTF.

The CDR3 nucleotides are TGTGCCAGCAGCAAGGGACAGATCTACGAGCAGTACTTC. Translating gives CASSKGQIYEQYF. The V gene is TRBV2, the J gene TRBJ2-7; 7 bases line up with TRBD1. J lost 3 bases, V lost 6 bases, and 5 bases had no gene match. In germline, CDR1 is SNHLY, CDR2 FYNNEI. This CDR3 comprises 13 residues.

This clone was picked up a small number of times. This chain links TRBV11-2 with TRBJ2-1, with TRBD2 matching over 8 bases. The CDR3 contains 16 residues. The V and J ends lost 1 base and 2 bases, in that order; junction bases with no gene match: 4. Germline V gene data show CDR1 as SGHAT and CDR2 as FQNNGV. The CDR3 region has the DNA TGTGCCAGCAGCTTAGGGTACGGGAGGGCCTACAATGAGCAGTTCTTC. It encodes CASSLGYGRAYNEQFF.

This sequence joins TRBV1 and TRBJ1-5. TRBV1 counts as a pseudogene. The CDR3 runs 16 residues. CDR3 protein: CASPRQRGLENQPQHF. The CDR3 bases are TGCGCCAGCCCCCGACAAAGAGGGTTAGAGAATCAGCCCCAGCATTTT.

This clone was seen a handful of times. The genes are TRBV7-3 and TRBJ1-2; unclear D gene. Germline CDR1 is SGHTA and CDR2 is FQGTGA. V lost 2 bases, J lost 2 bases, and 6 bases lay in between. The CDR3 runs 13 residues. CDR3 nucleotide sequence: TGTGCCAGCAGCTTACAACAGAACTATGGCTACACCTTC. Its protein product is CASSLQQNYGYTF. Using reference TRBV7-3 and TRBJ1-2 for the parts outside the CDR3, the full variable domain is GAGVSQTPSNKVTEKGKYVELRCDPISGHTALYWYRQSLGQGPEFLIYFQGTGAADDSGLPNDRFFAVRPEGSVSTLKIQRTERGDSAVYLCASSLQQNYGYTFGSGTRLTVV.

The CDR3 here is CASSPQGITYEQYF. The CDR3 DNA reads TGTGCCAGCAGCCCACAGGGGATCACCTACGAGCAGTACTTC. The V and J genes are TRBV11-3 and TRBJ2-7; the match to TRBD1 covers 7 bases. CDR3 length: 14 residues. CDR1 SGHNT and CDR2 YENEEA come from the germline V gene. V was pared by 5 bases and J by 2 bases, with 6 bases of the junction left unmatched. Variable domain in full (rest from reference TRBV11-3 and TRBJ2-7): EAGVVQSPRYKIIEKKQPVAFWCNPISGHNTLYWYLQNLGQGPELLIRYENEEAVDDSQLPKDRFSAERLKGVDSTLKIQPAELGDSAVYLCASSPQGITYEQYFGPGTRLTVT.

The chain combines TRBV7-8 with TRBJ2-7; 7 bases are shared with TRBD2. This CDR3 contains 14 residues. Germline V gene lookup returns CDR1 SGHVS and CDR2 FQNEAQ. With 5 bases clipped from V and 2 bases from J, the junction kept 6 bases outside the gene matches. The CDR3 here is CASSPWGRAYEQYF. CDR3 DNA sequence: TGTGCCAGCAGCCCTTGGGGGAGGGCCTACGAGCAGTACTTC.

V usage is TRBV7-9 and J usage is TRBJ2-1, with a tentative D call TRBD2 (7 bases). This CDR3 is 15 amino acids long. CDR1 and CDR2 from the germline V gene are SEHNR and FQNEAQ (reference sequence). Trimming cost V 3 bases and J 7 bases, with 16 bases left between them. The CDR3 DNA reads TGTGCCAGCAGCTTGACCTCTAGGGGGGGGAATGAGCAGTTCTTC. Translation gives CASSLTSRGGNEQFF.

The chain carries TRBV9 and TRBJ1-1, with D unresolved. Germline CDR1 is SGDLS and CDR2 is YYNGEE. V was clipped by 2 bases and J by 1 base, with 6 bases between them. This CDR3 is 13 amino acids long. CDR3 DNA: TGTGCCAGCAGCGTTACAAGGAACACTGAAGCTTTCTTT. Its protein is CASSVTRNTEAFF.

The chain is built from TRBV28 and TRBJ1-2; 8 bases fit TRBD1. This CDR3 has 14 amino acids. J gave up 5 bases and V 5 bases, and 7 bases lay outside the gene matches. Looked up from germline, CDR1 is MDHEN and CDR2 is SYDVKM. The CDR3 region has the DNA TGTGCCAGCAGTCTAAGGGGACAGGCTTATGGCTACACCTTC. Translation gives CASSLRGQAYGYTF.